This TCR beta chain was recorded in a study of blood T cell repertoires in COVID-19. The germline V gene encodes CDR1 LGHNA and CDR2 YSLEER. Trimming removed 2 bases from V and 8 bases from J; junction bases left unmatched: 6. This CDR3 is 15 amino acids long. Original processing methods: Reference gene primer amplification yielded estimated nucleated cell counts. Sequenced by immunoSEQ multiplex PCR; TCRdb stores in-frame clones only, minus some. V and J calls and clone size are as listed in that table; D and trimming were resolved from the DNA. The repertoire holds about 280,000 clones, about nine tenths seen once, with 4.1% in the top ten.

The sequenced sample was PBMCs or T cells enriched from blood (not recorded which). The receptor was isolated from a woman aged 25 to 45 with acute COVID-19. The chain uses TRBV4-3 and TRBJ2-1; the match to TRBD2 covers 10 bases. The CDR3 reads CASSQSAGGVDEQFF. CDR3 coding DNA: TGCGCCAGCAGCCAATCAGCGGGGGGGGTGGATGAGCAGTTCTTC.